This T cell receptor beta chain was identified during a study of identical twins. Study findings and constraints: Modelling approaches yielded underestimates of out-of-frame TCR alpha sharing between monozygotic twins. Conclusions leaned on cross-sectional statistical analysis and did not track the same donors over time. In zero-insertion analyses, partial confounding could arise from invariant MAIT and iNKT cells.

Regarding this clonotype: Its cognate antigen is unknown.

TCRdb re-derived calls from the 5' RACE reads in MiXCR, one entry per CDR3 protein. The sample holds approximately 680,000 distinct CDR3 sequences, about 7.1% seen once. Separately, the same data were catalogued under a study of yellow fever vaccine responses in identical twins. That paper notes: Convergence reportedly seemed to mark part of the twins' vaccine T cell response, with personalization marking the rest.

This TCR was recovered from a young woman in good health. Sample: PBMCs.

The CDR3 loop reads CASSLPQRDGDEQYF. CDR3 sequence (DNA): TGCGCCAGCAGCTTGCCACAAAGGGACGGCGACGAGCAGTACTTC. This chain connects TRBV5-1 to TRBJ2-7, with D possibly being TRBD1 or TRBD2 (5 bases each). CDR3 size: 15 residues. V was pared by 1 base and J by 5 bases, with 16 bases between. Germline loops: CDR1 SGHRS, CDR2 YFSETQ.